Following are 10 T cell receptor beta chains from one sample sequenced in a study of CD8 T cells in ankylosing spondylitis. Each CDR3 protein is one row after TCRdb ran MiXCR on the 5' RACE reads. The sample lists approximately 260,000 distinct CDR3 sequences, about 9.1% occurring once. Sequencing used blood, either unsorted or a sorted T cell fraction (not recorded which). These receptors were obtained from a male donor with ankylosing spondylitis or in good health (not recorded which).

This rearrangement joins TRBV29-1 to TRBJ2-7, with TRBD1 matching 10 bases. The CDR3 totals 13 residues. Trimming took 1 base from V and 6 from J; bases not matched to a gene: 3. Germline lookup yields CDR1 SQVTM and CDR2 ANQGSEA. CDR3 region: CSVEGTGGSEQYF. CDR3 in DNA: TGCAGCGTTGAAGGGACAGGGGGAAGCGAGCAGTACTTC.

This clonotype was seen at least ten times. The V call is TRBV4-3, the J call TRBJ1-2; D unresolved. The germline gives CDR1 LGHNA, CDR2 YSLEER. This CDR3 is 15 amino acids long. Trimming left V 4 bases short and J 7 bases short, with 19 bases between. Here the CDR3 DNA reads TGCGCCAGCAGCCGCGGGTCGGACTCAACTAGTGGCTACACCTTC. Translation gives CASSRGSDSTSGYTF.

The chain employs TRBV19 and TRBJ2-7; D call uncertain. Between the trimmed V and J ends, which lost 8 bases and 7 bases, there was a span of 21 bases. CDR1 LNHDA and CDR2 SQIVND come from the germline V gene (reference sequence). This CDR3 has 14 amino acids. CDR3: CASGIPGPSGEQYF. The CDR3 DNA is TGTGCCAGTGGGATCCCGGGCCCATCTGGGGAGCAGTACTTC. Filled out from reference TRBV19 and TRBJ2-7, the complete variable domain reads DGGITQSPKYLFRKEGQNVTLSCEQNLNHDAMYWYRQDPGQGLRLIYYSQIVNDFQKGDIAEGYSVSREKKESFPLTVTSAQKNPTAFYLCASGIPGPSGEQYFGPGTRLTVT.

There are many counts of this clonotype. The chain combines TRBV20-1 with TRBJ2-5; tentatively, D is TRBD1 or TRBD2 (7 bases each). The CDR3 is 16 amino acids. Germline assignment: CDR1 DFQATT and CDR2 SNEGSKA (reference sequence). V lost 6 bases to trimming and J lost 1 base, with 21 bases between them. CDR3 amino acids: CSASTRQGGGQETQYF. CDR3 in DNA: TGCAGTGCATCTACTCGACAGGGCGGGGGCCAAGAGACCCAGTACTTC.

This clonotype was seen at least ten times. This chain connects TRBV20-1 to TRBJ1-6; the match to TRBD1 covers 10 bases. J was trimmed by 9 bases and V by 4 bases; bases with no gene match: 6. In germline, CDR1 is DFQATT, CDR2 SNEGSKA (reference sequence). This CDR3 region has 14 residues. DNA for the CDR3: TGCAGTGCTACTGGACAGGGGGGAAGTTCACCCCTCCACTTT. Translation: CSATGQGGSSPLHF.

This clonotype came up many times. CDR3 nucleotides: TGCAGTGCTCCGGCGGGTTCCACAGATACGCAGTATTTT. Protein product: CSAPAGSTDTQYF. The V gene is TRBV20-1, the J gene TRBJ2-3; D is possibly TRBD2 (5 bases). The germline V gene has CDR1 DFQATT and CDR2 SNEGSKA (reference sequence). The CDR3 contains 13 residues. Trimming cost V 5 bases and J 2 bases, with 11 bases left between them.

This clonotype has at least ten counts. V is TRBV12-3 or TRBV12-4 and J is TRBJ2-3; the D is unclear. This CDR3 has 11 residues. V was shortened by 7 bases and J by 8 bases, with 10 bases between the two germline ends. CDR3 sequence reads: CASTRSGTQYF. The CDR3, as DNA: TGTGCCAGCACCCGAAGTGGTACGCAGTATTTT.

The CDR3 DNA is TGTGCCAGCGGGGAGGGGCCTGGATCACCCCTCCACTTT. Its protein product is CASGEGPGSPLHF. This chain links TRBV5-4 with TRBJ1-6; TRBD1 is a possible D gene (5 bases). V lost 7 bases, J lost 10 bases, and 15 bases lay in between. Germline CDR1 reads SGHNT; CDR2 reads YYREEE (reference sequence). The CDR3 covers 13 residues.

This clonotype was seen once. Being one base from a much bigger clone, this may be a read error. This chain connects TRBV4-1 to TRBJ1-2; possible D gene TRBD1, 6 bases. Trimming removed 3 bases from V and 7 bases from J, with 15 bases in between. The CDR3 is made up of 14 amino acids. CDR1 is MGHRA and CDR2 is YSYEKL in the germline V gene. CDR3 sequence (DNA): TGCGCCAGCAGCCACGAGGGGACACGCTTTGGCTACACCTTC. Its protein is CASSHEGTRFGYTF.

This clonotype was counted many times. The J gene is TRBJ1-2, the V gene TRBV15; possibly TRBD1 for D (5 bases). The CDR3 is 15 residues long. V dropped 0 bases and J dropped 4 bases, with 12 bases sitting between them. The germline gives CDR1 LNHNV, CDR2 YYDKDF (reference sequence). The CDR3 is CATSRDMVTGYGYTF. The CDR3 bases are TGTGCCACCAGCAGAGATATGGTAACAGGCTATGGCTACACCTTC.